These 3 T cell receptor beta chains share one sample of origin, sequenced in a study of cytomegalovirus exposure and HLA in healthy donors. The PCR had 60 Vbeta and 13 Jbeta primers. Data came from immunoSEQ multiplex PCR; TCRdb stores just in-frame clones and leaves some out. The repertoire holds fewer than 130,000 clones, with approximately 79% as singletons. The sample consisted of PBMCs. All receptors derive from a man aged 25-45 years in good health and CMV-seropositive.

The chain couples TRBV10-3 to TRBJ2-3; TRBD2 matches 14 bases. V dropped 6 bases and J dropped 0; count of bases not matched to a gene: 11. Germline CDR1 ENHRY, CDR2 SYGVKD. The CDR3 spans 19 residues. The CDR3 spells CAISNGLAGGVASTDTQYF. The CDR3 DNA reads TGTGCCATCAGCAATGGACTAGCGGGGGGAGTCGCTAGCACAGATACGCAGTATTTT.

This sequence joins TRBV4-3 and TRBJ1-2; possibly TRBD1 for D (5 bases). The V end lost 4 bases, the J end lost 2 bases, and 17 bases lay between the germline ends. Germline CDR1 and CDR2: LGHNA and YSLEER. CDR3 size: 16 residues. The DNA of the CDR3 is TGCGCCAGCAGCCTGACTCAAGGGGCGTCAAACTATGGCTACACCTTC. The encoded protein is CASSLTQGASNYGYTF.

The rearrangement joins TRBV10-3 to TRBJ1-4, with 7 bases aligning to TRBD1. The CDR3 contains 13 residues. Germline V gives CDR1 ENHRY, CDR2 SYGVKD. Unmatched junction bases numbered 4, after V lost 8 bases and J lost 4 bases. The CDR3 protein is CAIGGDSNEKLFF. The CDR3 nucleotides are TGTGCCATCGGAGGGGACAGTAATGAAAAACTGTTTTTT.